A single sample gave rise to the 32 T cell receptor beta chains below, sequenced in a study of T cells in Graves' hyperthyroidism and ophthalmopathy (dated by TCRdb to between 2017 and 2020). Library prep was done by multiplex PCR. TCRdb records Illumina HiSeq 2000 as the sequencer. The TCR beta CDR3 regions were amplified from RNA transcripts. The first round of RT-PCR for the TCR CDR3 was performed with the HTBI primer set and the Qiagen OneStep RT-PCR kit. In TCRdb, the public reads were trimmed at Q25 with fastp and aligned with MiXCR, with productive beta chains retained. Every distinct CDR3 protein forms one entry, paired with its most common genes and DNA. Counted in this sample were around 280,000 distinct CDR3 sequences; roughly 14% of them appeared once. Jointly, the top ten make up around 7.9% of the sample. Source material: blood. These TCRs come from a woman aged 30 to 39 with Graves' hyperthyroidism that later progressed to Graves' ophthalmopathy.

This clonotype was found many times. This chain connects TRBV12-3 or TRBV12-4 to TRBJ1-5; no reliable D call. The CDR3 is made up of 12 amino acids. V was pared by 7 bases and J by 2 bases, with 6 bases between. CDR3 DNA sequence: TGTGCCAGCACGCGGGGCAATCAGCCCCAGCATTTT. Translating it yields CASTRGNQPQHF.

This clonotype came up many times. The V and J genes are TRBV7-7 and TRBJ2-5, with no clear D. CDR3 length: 15 amino acids. The germline V gene has CDR1 SSHAT and CDR2 FNYEAQ (reference sequence). The CDR3 is CATRPYYPQGETQYF. The DNA of the CDR3 is TGTGCTACGCGACCCTACTACCCCCAAGGCGAGACCCAGTACTTC.

This clonotype was seen ten or more times. The rearrangement links TRBV29-1 to TRBJ2-7, with a weak D call TRBD2 (6 bases). Trimming removed 7 bases at V and 7 bases at J, with 23 bases between. The CDR3 is 14 residues long. CDR1 SQVTM and CDR2 ANQGSEA come from the germline V gene. The CDR3 loop is CSATRLRGSREQYF. The CDR3 DNA is TGCAGCGCGACGCGCCTTCGGGGGAGCAGAGAGCAGTACTTC.

This clonotype was found many times. This chain uses TRBV2 with TRBJ1-1; D unresolved. V was pared by 3 bases and J by 5 bases, with 10 bases between. The CDR3 sequence is 13 residues long. CDR1 is SNHLY, CDR2 FYNNEI, per germline. This CDR3 reads CASSEQSKTEAFF. DNA for the CDR3: TGTGCCAGCAGTGAGCAGTCCAAAACTGAAGCTTTCTTT. Full variable domain (outside the CDR3, taken from reference TRBV2 and TRBJ1-1): EPEVTQTPSHQVTQMGQEVILRCVPISNHLYFYWYRQILGQKVEFLVSFYNNEISEKSEIFDDQFSVERPDGSNFTLKIRSTKLEDSAMYFCASSEQSKTEAFFGQGTRLTVV.

The CDR3 DNA reads TGCAGCGTTAAGGTTGAAACCTACGAGCAGTACTTC. It yields the protein CSVKVETYEQYF. The V call is TRBV29-1, the J call TRBJ2-7, with D unresolved. Germline assignment: CDR1 SQVTM and CDR2 ANQGSEA. V lost 5 bases to trimming and J lost 2 bases, with 10 bases between them. The CDR3 consists of 12 residues.

The chain links TRBV14 to TRBJ1-5; 9 positions agree with TRBD1. J gave up 2 bases and V 2 bases, and 10 bases lay outside the gene matches. Germline V gene lookup returns CDR1 SGHDN and CDR2 FVKESK. This CDR3 comprises 18 residues. Written as DNA, the CDR3 is TGTGCCAGCAGCCAACTTACCGGGACAGGGATCGGCAATCAGCCCCAGCATTTT. Translated: CASSQLTGTGIGNQPQHF.

The genes are TRBV6-5 and TRBJ2-7, with no clear D. V dropped 0 bases and J dropped 5 bases, with 17 bases sitting between them. The CDR3 is 16 residues long. Germline V lookup: CDR1 MNHEY, CDR2 SVGAGI. CDR3 DNA: TGTGCCAGCAGTTACTCGAGGCTAGTCCCCTACAACGAGCAGTACTTC. It codes for CASSYSRLVPYNEQYF.

The sample holds many counts of this clonotype. The V gene is TRBV27, the J gene TRBJ2-7, with 8 bases that match TRBD2. The V and J ends lost 8 bases and 1 base, in that order; junction bases with no gene match: 4. Per germline, CDR1 MNHEY and CDR2 SMNVEV (reference sequence). This CDR3 is built from 13 residues. The CDR3 region is CASQREFSYEQYF. The CDR3, as DNA: TGTGCCAGCCAGCGGGAGTTTTCCTACGAGCAGTACTTC.

This clonotype was picked up a small number of times. The rearrangement joins TRBV19 to TRBJ2-5; tentative D call: TRBD1 (8 bases). The ends were cut back, 3 bases at V and 5 bases at J, with 19 bases in the middle. The CDR3 is 16 residues long. Germline-derived CDR1 and CDR2 are LNHDA and SQIVND (reference sequence). CDR3 sequence reads: CASSILGQGGSETQYF. Here the CDR3 DNA reads TGTGCCAGTAGTATTCTAGGACAGGGAGGGAGTGAGACCCAGTACTTC.

There are a few counts of this clonotype. The chain joins TRBV10-3 to TRBJ2-5, with 10 bases fitting TRBD2. The CDR3 is made up of 16 amino acids. The junction had 9 bases not matched to a gene; V was cut back by 3 bases and J by 5 bases. Germline-derived CDR1 and CDR2 are ENHRY and SYGVKD. The CDR3 loop is CAISDGSGRKGETQYF. As DNA, the CDR3 is TGTGCCATCAGTGATGGTAGCGGGAGGAAGGGGGAGACCCAGTACTTC.

This clonotype was seen many times. V and J are TRBV2 and TRBJ2-3; 7 bases are a match to TRBD2. CDR3 length: 15 residues. Germline CDR1 is SNHLY and CDR2 is FYNNEI. After removal of 7 bases from V and 0 bases from J, the junction contained 7 bases not matched to a gene. CDR3 amino acids: CASIGAGASTDTQYF. For the CDR3, the DNA is TGTGCCAGCATCGGGGCGGGAGCTAGCACAGATACGCAGTATTTT.

This clonotype was counted between two and nine times. V gene TRBV12-3 or TRBV12-4 combines with J gene TRBJ2-1; TRBD2 is a possible D gene (6 bases). This CDR3 comprises 14 residues. Trimming removed 6 bases from V and 8 bases from J, with 17 bases in between. Here the CDR3 DNA reads TGTGCCAGCAGCCAGTCTACGGCGGGGTATGAGCAGTTCTTC. Translated: CASSQSTAGYEQFF.

This clonotype was seen many times. The CDR3 spells CASSFEGARQFF. The CDR3 DNA sequence: TGTGCCAGCAGTTTTGAGGGGGCCCGGCAGTTCTTC. The chain links TRBV12-3 or TRBV12-4 to TRBJ2-1, with 7 bases lining up with TRBD1. The V segment lost 3 bases and the J segment 12 bases; nucleotides outside the gene matches: 5. The CDR3 covers 12 residues.

Ten or more counts support this clonotype. The chain couples TRBV12-3 or TRBV12-4 to TRBJ2-1; 7 nucleotides match TRBD2. The CDR3 covers 15 residues. J gave up 4 bases and V 5 bases, and 8 bases lay outside the gene matches. CDR3 loop: CASSNPGLPYNEQFF. The DNA of the CDR3 is TGTGCCAGCAGTAATCCGGGACTACCATACAATGAGCAGTTCTTC.

In this sample, this clonotype turned up many times. This chain links TRBV11-1 with TRBJ2-3; the match to TRBD2 covers 13 bases. Per germline, CDR1 SGHAT and CDR2 FQDESV (reference sequence). The CDR3 runs to 15 residues. The V and J ends lost 4 bases and 12 bases, in that order; junction bases with no gene match: 10. The CDR3 region is CASSWGGTSGMHQYF. In nucleotides, the CDR3 is TGTGCCAGCAGCTGGGGAGGGACTAGCGGGATGCACCAGTATTTT. Filled out from reference TRBV11-1 and TRBJ2-3, the complete variable domain reads EAEVAQSPRYKITEKSQAVAFWCDPISGHATLYWYRQILGQGPELLVQFQDESVVDDSQLPKDRFSAERLKGVDSTLKIQPAELGDSAMYLCASSWGGTSGMHQYFGPGTRLTVL.

This clonotype was found many times. This chain links TRBV7-2 with TRBJ2-3, with TRBD2 matching 7 bases. Germline CDR1 and CDR2: SGHTA and FQGNSA. J gave up 0 bases and V 5 bases, and 5 bases lay outside the gene matches. The CDR3 is 15 amino acids. The CDR3 coding sequence is TGTGCCAGCAGCCCTCGACTAGCTAGCACAGATACGCAGTATTTT. Residues: CASSPRLASTDTQYF.

This clonotype was detected a few times. This sequence joins TRBV5-1 and TRBJ2-6; D is tentatively TRBD1 or TRBD2 (5 bases each). V gave up 5 bases and J gave up 2 bases, with 14 bases separating them. There are 16 residues in the CDR3. The V gene's germline CDR1 is SGHRS and CDR2 YFSETQ. The CDR3 DNA follows: TGCGCCAGCAGTAGGGACGTGCGGGCTGGGGCCAACGTCCTGACTTTC. Its translation is CASSRDVRAGANVLTF.

In the case of this clonotype: A much more abundant neighbour one base away suggests this may be a read error. This chain uses TRBV28 with TRBJ2-7; D possibly corresponds to TRBD2 (5 bases). CDR3 length: 12 amino acids. Germline V gene lookup returns CDR1 MDHEN and CDR2 SYDVKM. In nucleotides, the CDR3 is TGTGCCAGCGGTTTACTAGGCTACGAGCAGTACTTC. Protein sequence: CASGLLGYEQYF.

This clonotype was counted many times. This rearrangement joins TRBV11-2 to TRBJ1-1; 8 bases match TRBD1. CDR1 and CDR2 from the germline V gene are SGHAT and FQNNGV. Losses at the gene ends were 4 bases for V and 4 bases for J; bases not matched to a gene: 5. The CDR3 extends over 14 amino acids. CDR3 amino acids: CASSWTGRGTEAFF. The CDR3 nucleotides read TGTGCCAGCAGCTGGACAGGGCGAGGCACTGAAGCTTTCTTT.

The CDR3 coding sequence is TGTGCCAGTTCATATTCCGCCCAGGACAGGGACCTCTATGGCTACACCTTC. Protein: CASSYSAQDRDLYGYTF. The rearrangement joins TRBV19 to TRBJ1-2, with TRBD1 matching 8 bases. Looked up from germline, CDR1 is LNHDA and CDR2 is SQIVND (reference sequence). The CDR3 length is 17 residues. The V and J ends lost 8 bases and 4 bases, in that order; junction bases with no gene match: 18.

This chain connects TRBV19 to TRBJ1-5; tentatively, D is TRBD1 (6 bases). The V gene lost 5 bases and the J gene lost 0 bases, with 20 bases spanning the gap. The CDR3 is made up of 18 amino acids. The germline V gene encodes CDR1 LNHDA and CDR2 SQIVND (reference sequence). Here the CDR3 reads CASSPPTGGVYSNQPQHF. The CDR3 bases are TGTGCCAGTAGTCCGCCGACAGGTGGCGTTTATAGCAATCAGCCCCAGCATTTT.

This clonotype was seen many times. The chain carries TRBV20-1 and TRBJ2-3; no definite D call. Trimming took 1 base from V and 5 from J, leaving 22 bases between them. CDR1 DFQATT and CDR2 SNEGSKA come from the germline V gene (reference sequence). This CDR3 has 17 amino acids. CDR3: CSARVPGERPSVDTQYF. The CDR3 coding sequence is TGCAGTGCTAGAGTCCCTGGTGAGCGCCCCTCGGTAGATACGCAGTATTTT.

A note on this clonotype: This may be a read error: a much more frequent sequence differs by one nucleotide. The chain has TRBV20-1 and TRBJ2-7; TRBD2 agrees at 9 bases. In germline, CDR1 is DFQATT, CDR2 SNEGSKA (reference sequence). The CDR3 is 16 residues long. Here the CDR3 DNA reads TGCAATGCTAGAGATGCCTCTAGCGGGAACTCCTACGAGCAGTACTTC. The encoded protein is CNARDASSGNSYEQYF.

This clonotype was recorded many times. The rearrangement uses TRBV11-2 and TRBJ2-7; D not resolved. V lost 1 base and J 6 bases, leaving 7 bases between the germline ends. This CDR3 has 12 amino acids. Germline V gene lookup returns CDR1 SGHAT and CDR2 FQNNGV. The CDR3 DNA reads as TGTGCCAGCAGCTTAGGACGGCCCGAGCAGTACTTC. It translates to CASSLGRPEQYF.

This clonotype was counted many times. This chain connects TRBV28 to TRBJ2-1; tentatively, D is TRBD1 (5 bases). The V gene's germline CDR1 is MDHEN and CDR2 SYDVKM. This CDR3 comprises 14 residues. The V gene lost 8 bases and the J gene lost 5 bases, with 16 bases spanning the gap. CDR3 sequence reads: CASPREVGDNEQFF. The DNA for the CDR3 is TGTGCCAGCCCTCGAGAAGTAGGGGACAATGAGCAGTTCTTC.

This clonotype was detected ten times or more. The chain carries TRBV20-1 and TRBJ2-2, with D uncertain. Germline lookup yields CDR1 DFQATT and CDR2 SNEGSKA (reference sequence). CDR3 length: 14 amino acids. Trimming took off 1 base at V and 2 bases at J, with 8 bases between the two ends. This CDR3 reads CSARGPDNTGELFF. The DNA of the CDR3 is TGCAGTGCTAGAGGCCCAGACAACACCGGGGAGCTGTTTTTT.

This clonotype was counted ten times or more. The chain couples TRBV12-3 or TRBV12-4 to TRBJ2-2, with D perhaps TRBD1 (5 bases). There are 13 residues in the CDR3. The ends were cut back, 3 bases at V and 6 bases at J, with 8 bases in the middle. CDR3 nucleotides: TGTGCCAGCAGTTTGTTGGGGCCCGGGGAGCTGTTTTTT. Translation: CASSLLGPGELFF.

This clonotype has just a few counts. The V call is TRBV27, the J call TRBJ1-5; D possibly corresponds to TRBD1 (5 bases). The CDR3 covers 14 residues. With 5 bases removed from V and 16 bases from J, the gap between germline ends came to 24 bases. CDR1 MNHEY and CDR2 SMNVEV come from the germline V gene (reference sequence). The CDR3 DNA sequence: TGTGCCAGCAGTCCAACGGGTCCGGGACTCGGCCTCCATTTT. Translation: CASSPTGPGLGLHF.

CDR3 DNA: TGCGCCAGCAACTTCGGAGGGACTGAAGCTTTCTTT. Its protein product is CASNFGGTEAFF. The genes are TRBV5-1 and TRBJ1-1, with no clear D. The CDR3 runs 12 residues. Trimming took 6 bases from V and 5 from J, leaving 11 bases between them. The germline CDR1 and CDR2 sequences are SGHRS and YFSETQ.

This clonotype was recorded a few times. In DNA, the CDR3 is TGTGCCAGCAGTGAAGAGGCAGCGGGAGTTTCTGGAGATACGCAGTATTTT. The encoded protein is CASSEEAAGVSGDTQYF. The chain has TRBV25-1 and TRBJ2-3; 8 nucleotides agree with TRBD2. V was clipped by 2 bases and J by 5 bases; unmatched bases: 12. Germline CDR1 MGHDK, CDR2 SYGVNS. This CDR3 is built from 17 residues.

The rearrangement uses TRBV3-1 and TRBJ2-1, with 7 bases identical to TRBD2. CDR1 is LGHDT, CDR2 YNNKEL, per germline (reference sequence). The CDR3 contains 15 residues. Trimming at V came to 5 bases and at J to 2 bases, leaving 6 bases not matched to a gene. The CDR3 here is CASSSPSGAYNEQFF. The CDR3 DNA follows: TGTGCCAGCAGCTCTCCTAGCGGTGCCTACAATGAGCAGTTCTTC.

This clonotype was counted only a few times. V gene TRBV4-1 combines with J gene TRBJ2-7; 9 nucleotides agree with TRBD2. V lost 6 bases to trimming and J lost 6 bases; unmatched junction nucleotides: 9. Germline loops: CDR1 MGHRA, CDR2 YSYEKL. This CDR3 comprises 14 residues. CDR3 sequence (DNA): TGCGCCAGCAGACCCATAGCGGGAGTAAGCGAGCAGTACTTC. Its translation: CASRPIAGVSEQYF.